This T cell receptor (beta chain) stems from a study of blood T cell repertoires in COVID-19. CDR3 length: 12 amino acids. Germline CDR1 is ENHRY and CDR2 is SYGVKD. V was clipped by 6 bases and J by 7 bases, with 9 bases between them. Here immunoSEQ multiplex PCR was the method, and the copy in TCRdb shows in-frame clones only, minus some. The sample comprises about 280,000 clones, roughly 80% of which are singletons, and approximately 9% rests with the top ten. The sample consisted of peripheral blood. The sequence came from a woman aged 50 to 60 who had recovered from COVID-19. The gene calls are TRBV10-3 and TRBJ1-4, with D hard to call. This CDR3 is CAISPPGEKLFF. The CDR3 DNA reads as TGTGCCATCAGCCCCCCCGGTGAAAAACTGTTTTTT.